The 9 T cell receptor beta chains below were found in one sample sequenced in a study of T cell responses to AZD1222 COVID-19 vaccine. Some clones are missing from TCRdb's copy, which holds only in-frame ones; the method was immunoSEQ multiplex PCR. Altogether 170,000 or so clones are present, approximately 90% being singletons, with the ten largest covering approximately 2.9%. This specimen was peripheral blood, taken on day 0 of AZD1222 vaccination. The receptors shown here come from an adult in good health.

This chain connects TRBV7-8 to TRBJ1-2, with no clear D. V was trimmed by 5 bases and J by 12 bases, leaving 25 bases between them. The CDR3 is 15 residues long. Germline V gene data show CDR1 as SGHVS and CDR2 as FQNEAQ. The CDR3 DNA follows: TGTGCCAGCAGCCAATTCGGGTTGGAGGGTGAGGAAAACACCTTC. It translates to CASSQFGLEGEENTF.

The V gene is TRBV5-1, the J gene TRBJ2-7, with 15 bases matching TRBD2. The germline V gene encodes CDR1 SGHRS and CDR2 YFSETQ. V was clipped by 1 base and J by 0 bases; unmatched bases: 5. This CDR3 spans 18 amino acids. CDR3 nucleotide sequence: TGCGCCAGCAGCTTGCGGTGGACTAGCGGGGGGGGCTCCTACGAGCAGTACTTC. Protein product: CASSLRWTSGGGSYEQYF.

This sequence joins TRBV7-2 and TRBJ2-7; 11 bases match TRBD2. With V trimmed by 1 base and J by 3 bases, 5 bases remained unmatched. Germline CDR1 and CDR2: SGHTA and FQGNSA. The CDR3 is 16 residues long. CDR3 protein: CASSLELAGGDYEQYF. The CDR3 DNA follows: TGTGCCAGCAGCTTAGAGTTAGCGGGGGGGGACTACGAGCAGTACTTC.

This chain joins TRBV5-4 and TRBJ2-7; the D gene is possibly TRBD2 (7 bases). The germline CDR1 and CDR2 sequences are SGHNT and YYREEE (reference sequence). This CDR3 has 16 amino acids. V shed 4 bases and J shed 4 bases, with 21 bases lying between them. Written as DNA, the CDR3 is TGTGCCAGCAGCCCCGGGGGATGGGAGGGGGAGTACGAGCAGTACTTC. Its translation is CASSPGGWEGEYEQYF.

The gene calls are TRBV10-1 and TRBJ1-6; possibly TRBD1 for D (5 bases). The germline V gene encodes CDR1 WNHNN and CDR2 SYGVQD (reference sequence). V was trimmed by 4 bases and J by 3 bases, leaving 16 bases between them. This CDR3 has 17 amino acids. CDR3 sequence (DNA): TGCGCCAGCAGTGCGCAGATAGGGGAGGACTATAATTCACCCCTCCACTTT. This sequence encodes CASSAQIGEDYNSPLHF.

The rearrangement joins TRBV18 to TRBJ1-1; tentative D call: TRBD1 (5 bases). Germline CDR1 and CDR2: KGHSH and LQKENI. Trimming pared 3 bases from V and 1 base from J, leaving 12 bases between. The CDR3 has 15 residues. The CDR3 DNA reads TGTGCCAGCTCACCCACGACAGCTACGAACACTGAAGCTTTCTTT. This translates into CASSPTTATNTEAFF. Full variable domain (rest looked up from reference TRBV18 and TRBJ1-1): NAGVMQNPRHLVRRRGQEARLRCSPMKGHSHVYWYRQLPEEGLKFMVYLQKENIIDESGMPKERFSAEFPKEGPSILRIQQVVRGDSAAYFCASSPTTATNTEAFFGQGTRLTVV.

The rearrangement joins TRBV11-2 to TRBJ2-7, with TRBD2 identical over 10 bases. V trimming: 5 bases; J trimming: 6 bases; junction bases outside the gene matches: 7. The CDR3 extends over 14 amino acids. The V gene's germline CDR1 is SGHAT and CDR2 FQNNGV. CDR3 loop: CASSPGIAGGEQYF. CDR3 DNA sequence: TGTGCCAGCAGCCCCGGAATAGCGGGAGGCGAGCAGTACTTC.

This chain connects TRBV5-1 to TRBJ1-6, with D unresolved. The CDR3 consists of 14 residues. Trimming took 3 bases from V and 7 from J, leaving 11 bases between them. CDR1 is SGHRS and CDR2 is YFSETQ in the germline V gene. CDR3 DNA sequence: TGCGCCAGCAGCTCCCAATCGGGGAATTCACCCCTCCACTTT. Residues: CASSSQSGNSPLHF. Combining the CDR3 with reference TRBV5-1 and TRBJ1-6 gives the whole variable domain KAGVTQTPRYLIKTRGQQVTLSCSPISGHRSVSWYQQTPGQGLQFLFEYFSETQRNKGNFPGRFSGRQFSNSRSEMNVSTLELGDSALYLCASSSQSGNSPLHFGNGTRLTVT.

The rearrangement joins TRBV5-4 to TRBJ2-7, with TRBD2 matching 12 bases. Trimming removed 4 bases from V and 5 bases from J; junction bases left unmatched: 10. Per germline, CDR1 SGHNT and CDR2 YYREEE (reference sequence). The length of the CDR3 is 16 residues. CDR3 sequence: CASSRMPSGGADEQYF. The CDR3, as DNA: TGTGCCAGCAGCCGGATGCCTAGCGGGGGGGCCGACGAGCAGTACTTC.